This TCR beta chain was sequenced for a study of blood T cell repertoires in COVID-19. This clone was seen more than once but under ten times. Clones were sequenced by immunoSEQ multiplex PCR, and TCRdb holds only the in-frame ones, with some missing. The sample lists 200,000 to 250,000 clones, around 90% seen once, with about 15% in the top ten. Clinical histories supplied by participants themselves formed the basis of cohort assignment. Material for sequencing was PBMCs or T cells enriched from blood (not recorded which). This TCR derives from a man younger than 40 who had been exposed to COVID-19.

The CDR3 region has the DNA TGTGCCAGCAGTGAAGGAGGTCCCACTGAAGCTTTCTTT. This gives the protein CASSEGGPTEAFF. This rearrangement joins TRBV6-1 to TRBJ1-1; D unresolved. The V gene lost 1 base and the J gene lost 4 bases, with 7 bases spanning the gap. The CDR3 sequence is 13 residues long. Germline V CDR1 and CDR2: MNHNS, SASEGT.